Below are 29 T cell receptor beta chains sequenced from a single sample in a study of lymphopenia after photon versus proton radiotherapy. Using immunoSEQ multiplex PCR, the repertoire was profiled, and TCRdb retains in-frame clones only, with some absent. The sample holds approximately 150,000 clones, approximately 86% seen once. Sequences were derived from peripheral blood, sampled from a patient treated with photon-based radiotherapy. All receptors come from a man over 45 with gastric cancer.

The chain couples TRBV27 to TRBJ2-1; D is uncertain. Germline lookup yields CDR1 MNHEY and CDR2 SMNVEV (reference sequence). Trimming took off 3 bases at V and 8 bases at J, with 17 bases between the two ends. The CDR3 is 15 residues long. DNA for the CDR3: TGTGCCAGCAGTTTTAAGACCAGAACGGTGGATGAGCAGTTCTTC. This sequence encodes CASSFKTRTVDEQFF.

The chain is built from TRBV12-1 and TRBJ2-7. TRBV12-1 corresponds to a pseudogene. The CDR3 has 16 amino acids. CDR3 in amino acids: CASSFVRGRRPYEQYF. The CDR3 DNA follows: TGTGCCAGCAGCTTTGTTCGGGGGCGGAGGCCCTACGAGCAGTACTTC.

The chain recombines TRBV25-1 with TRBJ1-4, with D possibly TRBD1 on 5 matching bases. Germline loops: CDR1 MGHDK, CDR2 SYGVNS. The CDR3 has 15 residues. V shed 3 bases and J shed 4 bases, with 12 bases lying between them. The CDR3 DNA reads TGTGCCAGCAGTGAGGCGGGCAGGGTTAATGAAAAACTGTTTTTT. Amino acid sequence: CASSEAGRVNEKLFF.

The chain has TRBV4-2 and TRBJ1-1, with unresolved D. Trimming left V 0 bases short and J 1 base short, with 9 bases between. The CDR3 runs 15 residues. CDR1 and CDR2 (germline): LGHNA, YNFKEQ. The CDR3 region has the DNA TGTGCCAGCAGCCAAGAGGCCGGCCCGAACACTGAAGCTTTCTTT. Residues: CASSQEAGPNTEAFF.

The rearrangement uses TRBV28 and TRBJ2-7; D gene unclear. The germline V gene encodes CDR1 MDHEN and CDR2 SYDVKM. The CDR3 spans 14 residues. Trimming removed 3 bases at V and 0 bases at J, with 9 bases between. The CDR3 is CASSLARSSYEQYF. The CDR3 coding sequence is TGTGCCAGCAGTTTGGCGCGGAGCTCCTACGAGCAGTACTTC. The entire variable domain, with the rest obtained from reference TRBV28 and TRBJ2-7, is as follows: DVKVTQSSRYLVKRTGEKVFLECVQDMDHENMFWYRQDPGLGLRLIYFSYDVKMKEKGDIPEGYSVSREKKERFSLILESASTNQTSMYLCASSLARSSYEQYFGPGTRLTVT.

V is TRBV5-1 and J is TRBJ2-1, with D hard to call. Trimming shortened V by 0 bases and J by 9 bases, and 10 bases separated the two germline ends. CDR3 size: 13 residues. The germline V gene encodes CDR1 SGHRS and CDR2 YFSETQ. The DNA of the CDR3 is TGCGCCAGCAGCTTGGAGGTGGTCCCTGAGCAGTTCTTC. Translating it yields CASSLEVVPEQFF. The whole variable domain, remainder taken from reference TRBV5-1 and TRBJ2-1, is KAGVTQTPRYLIKTRGQQVTLSCSPISGHRSVSWYQQTPGQGLQFLFEYFSETQRNKGNFPGRFSGRQFSNSRSEMNVSTLELGDSALYLCASSLEVVPEQFFGPGTRLTVL.

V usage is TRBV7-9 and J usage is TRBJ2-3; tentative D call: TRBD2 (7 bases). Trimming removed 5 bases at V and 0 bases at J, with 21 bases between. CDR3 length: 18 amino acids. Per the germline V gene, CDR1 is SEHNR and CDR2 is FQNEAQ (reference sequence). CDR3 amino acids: CASSPRGAETTSTDTQYF. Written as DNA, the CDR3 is TGTGCCAGCAGCCCCCGGGGGGCGGAAACAACTAGCACAGATACGCAGTATTTT.

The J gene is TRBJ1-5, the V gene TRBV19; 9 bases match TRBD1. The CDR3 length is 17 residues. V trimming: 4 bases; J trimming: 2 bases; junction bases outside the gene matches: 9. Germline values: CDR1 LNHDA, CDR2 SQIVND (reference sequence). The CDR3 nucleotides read TGTGCCAGTAGTAGCGACAGGGGGGAGTTGGGCAATCAGCCCCAGCATTTT. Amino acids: CASSSDRGELGNQPQHF.

The CDR3 reads CASSWTSGDTGELFF. The CDR3 DNA reads as TGCGCCAGCAGCTGGACTAGCGGCGACACCGGGGAGCTGTTTTTT. The rearrangement uses TRBV5-1 and TRBJ2-2; the match to TRBD2 covers 10 bases. Trimming took 3 bases from V and 3 from J; bases not matched to a gene: 2. CDR3 length equals 15 residues. CDR1 is SGHRS and CDR2 is YFSETQ in the germline V gene.

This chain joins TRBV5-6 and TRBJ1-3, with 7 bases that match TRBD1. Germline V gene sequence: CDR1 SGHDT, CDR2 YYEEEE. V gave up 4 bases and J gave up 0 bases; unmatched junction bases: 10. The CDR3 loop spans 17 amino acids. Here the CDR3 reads CASSLKGQAPSGNTIYF. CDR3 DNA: TGTGCCAGCAGCCTCAAAGGACAGGCGCCCTCTGGAAACACCATATATTTT.

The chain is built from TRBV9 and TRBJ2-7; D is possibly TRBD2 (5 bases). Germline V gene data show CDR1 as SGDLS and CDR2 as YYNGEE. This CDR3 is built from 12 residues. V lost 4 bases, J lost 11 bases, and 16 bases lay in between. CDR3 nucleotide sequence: TGTGCCAGCAGCCCCAGCCCGGGGAGAAAGTACTTC. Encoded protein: CASSPSPGRKYF.

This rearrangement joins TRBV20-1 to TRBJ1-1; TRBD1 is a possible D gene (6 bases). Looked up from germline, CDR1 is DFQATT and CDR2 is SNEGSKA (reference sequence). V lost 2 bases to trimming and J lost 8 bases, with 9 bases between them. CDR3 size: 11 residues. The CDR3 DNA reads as TGCAGTGCTAGACTCGGGACAGAAGCTTTCTTT. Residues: CSARLGTEAFF.

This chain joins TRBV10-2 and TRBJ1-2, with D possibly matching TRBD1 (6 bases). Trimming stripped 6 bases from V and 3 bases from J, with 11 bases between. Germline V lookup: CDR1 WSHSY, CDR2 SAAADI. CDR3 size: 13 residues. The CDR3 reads CASRQGNDYGYTF. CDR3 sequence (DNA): TGCGCCAGCAGGCAGGGGAACGACTATGGCTACACCTTC.

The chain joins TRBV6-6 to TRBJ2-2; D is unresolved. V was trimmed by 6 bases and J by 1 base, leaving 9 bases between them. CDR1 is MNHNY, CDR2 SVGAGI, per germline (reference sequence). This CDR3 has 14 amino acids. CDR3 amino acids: CASSRDRNTGELFF. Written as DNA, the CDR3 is TGTGCCAGCAGCAGAGACCGGAACACCGGGGAGCTGTTTTTT.

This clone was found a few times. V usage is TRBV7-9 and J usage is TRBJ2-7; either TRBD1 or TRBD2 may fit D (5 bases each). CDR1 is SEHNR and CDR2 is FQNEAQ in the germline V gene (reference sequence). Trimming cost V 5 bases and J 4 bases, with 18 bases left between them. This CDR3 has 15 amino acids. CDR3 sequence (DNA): TGTGCCAGCAGCCCCCGTGGGACCGAACCTTACGAGCAGTACTTC. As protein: CASSPRGTEPYEQYF.

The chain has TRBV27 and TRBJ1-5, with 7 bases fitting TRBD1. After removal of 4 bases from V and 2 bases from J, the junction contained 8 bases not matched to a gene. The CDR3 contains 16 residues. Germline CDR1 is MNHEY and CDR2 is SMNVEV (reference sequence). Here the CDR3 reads CASSSTGKGGNQPQHF. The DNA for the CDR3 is TGTGCCAGCAGTTCGACAGGGAAAGGTGGCAATCAGCCCCAGCATTTT.

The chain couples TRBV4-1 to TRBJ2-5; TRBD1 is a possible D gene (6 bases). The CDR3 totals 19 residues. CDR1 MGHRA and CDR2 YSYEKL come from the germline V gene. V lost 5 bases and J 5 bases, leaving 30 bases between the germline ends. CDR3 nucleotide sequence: TGCGCCAGCAGCGGTGGGCCCAATGCCGGACAGAGGAGATATGAGACCCAGTACTTC. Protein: CASSGGPNAGQRRYETQYF.

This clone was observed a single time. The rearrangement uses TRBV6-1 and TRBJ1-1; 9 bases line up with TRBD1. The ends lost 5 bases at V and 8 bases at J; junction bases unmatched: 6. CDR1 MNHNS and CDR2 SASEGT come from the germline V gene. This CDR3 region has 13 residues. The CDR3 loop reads CASSRTGVWEAFF. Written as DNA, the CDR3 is TGTGCCAGCAGTCGGACAGGGGTGTGGGAAGCTTTCTTT.

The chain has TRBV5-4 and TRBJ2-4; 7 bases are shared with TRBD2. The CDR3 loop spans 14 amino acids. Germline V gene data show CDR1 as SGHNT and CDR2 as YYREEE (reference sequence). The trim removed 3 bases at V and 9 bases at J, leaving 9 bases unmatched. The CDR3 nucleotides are TGTGCCAGCAGCTCCGGGACTACAAAGGGCATTCAGTACTTC. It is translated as CASSSGTTKGIQYF. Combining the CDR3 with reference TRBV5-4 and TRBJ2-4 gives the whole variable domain ETGVTQSPTHLIKTRGQQVTLRCSSQSGHNTVSWYQQALGQGPQFIFQYYREEENGRGNFPPRFSGLQFPNYSSELNVNALELDDSALYLCASSSGTTKGIQYFGAGTRLSVL.

DNA of the CDR3: TGTGCCAGTAGTATAGGCCAGCGGGTATCCGAGCAGTACTTC. It translates to CASSIGQRVSEQYF. This chain links TRBV19 with TRBJ2-7; TRBD2 might be the D (6 bases). This CDR3 comprises 14 residues. Germline V lookup: CDR1 LNHDA, CDR2 SQIVND (reference sequence). V shed 1 base and J shed 6 bases, with 13 bases lying between them.

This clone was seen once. CDR3: CASSPQGLGDTEAFF. In nucleotides, the CDR3 is TGTGCCAGCAGCCCACAGGGGCTGGGGGACACTGAAGCTTTCTTT. The chain recombines TRBV7-3 with TRBJ1-1; 7 bases fit TRBD1. The CDR3 contains 15 residues. V lost 5 bases to trimming and J lost 3 bases; unmatched junction nucleotides: 9. Germline-derived CDR1 and CDR2 are SGHTA and FQGTGA.

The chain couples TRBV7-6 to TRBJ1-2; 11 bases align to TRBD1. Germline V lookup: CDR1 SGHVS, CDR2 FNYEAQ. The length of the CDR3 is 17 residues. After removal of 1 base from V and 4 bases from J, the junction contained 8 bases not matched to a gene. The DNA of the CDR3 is TGTGCCAGCAGCTTAGGGGGACAGGGGGAGGTCGGCTATGGCTACACCTTC. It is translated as CASSLGGQGEVGYGYTF.

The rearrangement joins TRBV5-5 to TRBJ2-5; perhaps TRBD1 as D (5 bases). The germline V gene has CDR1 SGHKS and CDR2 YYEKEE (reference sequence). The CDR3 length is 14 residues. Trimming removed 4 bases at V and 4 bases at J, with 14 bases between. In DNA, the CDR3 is TGTGCCAGCAGCAACGTCCAGGGCGGAGAGACCCAGTACTTC. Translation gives CASSNVQGGETQYF.

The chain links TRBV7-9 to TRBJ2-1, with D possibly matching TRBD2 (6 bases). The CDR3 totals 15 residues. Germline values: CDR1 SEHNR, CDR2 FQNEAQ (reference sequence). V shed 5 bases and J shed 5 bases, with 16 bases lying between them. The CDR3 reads CASSRGAARNNEQFF. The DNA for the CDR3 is TGTGCCAGCAGCCGCGGGGCCGCGCGCAACAATGAGCAGTTCTTC.

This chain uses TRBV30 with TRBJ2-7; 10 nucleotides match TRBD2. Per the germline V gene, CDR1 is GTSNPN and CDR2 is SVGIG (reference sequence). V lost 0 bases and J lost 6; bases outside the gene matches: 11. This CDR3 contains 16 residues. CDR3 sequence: CAWSVHRLAGVSEQYF. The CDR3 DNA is TGTGCCTGGAGTGTACACCGGCTAGCGGGAGTCAGCGAGCAGTACTTC.

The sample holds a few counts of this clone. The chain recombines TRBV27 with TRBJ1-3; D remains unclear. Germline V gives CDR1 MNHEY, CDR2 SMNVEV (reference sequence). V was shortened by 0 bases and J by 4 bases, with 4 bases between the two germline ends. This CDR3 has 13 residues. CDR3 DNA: TGTGCCAGCAGTTTATCTACAGGAAACACCATATATTTT. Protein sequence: CASSLSTGNTIYF.

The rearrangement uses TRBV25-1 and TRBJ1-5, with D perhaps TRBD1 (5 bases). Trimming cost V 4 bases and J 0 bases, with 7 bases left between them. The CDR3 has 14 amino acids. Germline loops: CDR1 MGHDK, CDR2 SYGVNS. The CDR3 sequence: CASSGGFSNQPQHF. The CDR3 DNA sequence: TGTGCCAGCAGTGGGGGGTTTAGCAATCAGCCCCAGCATTTT.

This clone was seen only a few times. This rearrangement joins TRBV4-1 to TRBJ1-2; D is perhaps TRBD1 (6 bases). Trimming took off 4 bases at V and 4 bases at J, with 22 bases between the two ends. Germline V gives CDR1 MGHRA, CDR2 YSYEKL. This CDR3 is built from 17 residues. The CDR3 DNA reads TGCGCCAGCAGCCTCGGAGGACGCGGGAGAGGGGGCTATGGCTACACCTTC. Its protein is CASSLGGRGRGGYGYTF.

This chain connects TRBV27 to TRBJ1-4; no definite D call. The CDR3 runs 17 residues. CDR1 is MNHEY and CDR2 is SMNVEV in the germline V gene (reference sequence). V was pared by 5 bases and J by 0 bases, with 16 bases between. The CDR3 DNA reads TGTGCCAGCAGTCAAGTTCCCTACAGCACAACTAATGAAAAACTGTTTTTT. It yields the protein CASSQVPYSTTNEKLFF.